Sequencing of this TCR beta chain was carried out in a study of shared clonotypes between healthy human individuals. At the level of the study: Every donor yielded three CD4 naive, three CD4 memory, two CD8 naive and one CD8 memory plate.

A CD45RA-negative memory subset and a CD45RA+ naive subset were separated from the CD4+ cells. As to this clone: Its antigen is as yet unknown.

General study points: Sorted-subset sequencing, rarefaction showed, was incomplete despite large depth.

Per the original methods: Junction-only sequences without quality scores were provided by ImmunoSEQ, so filtering was different. The table came from immunoSEQ multiplex PCR; TCRdb's copy has only in-frame clones and leaves some out. V and J calls and clone size are copied from that table; D and trimming were computed from the DNA. Of about 360,000 clones listed, 70% to 75% are singletons. Trimming cost V 5 bases and J 0 bases, with 11 bases left between them. The CDR3 covers 15 residues. Germline V lookup: CDR1 SEHNR, CDR2 FQNEAQ (reference sequence). The sequenced sample was memory CD4+ T cells sorted from blood. This sample's subset: CD45RA-negative fraction. The origin of this receptor is a man aged 25 to 45 in good health. The chain has TRBV7-9 and TRBJ2-1; D unresolved. This CDR3 reads CASSPYRSSYNEQFF. The CDR3 DNA reads TGTGCCAGCAGCCCCTACCGAAGCTCCTACAATGAGCAGTTCTTC.